A single sample gave rise to the 6 T cell receptor beta chains below, sequenced in a study of post-analysis software for immune sequencing data. Unique molecular identifiers had been added to the TCR beta cDNA libraries. TCRdb used MiXCR to reprocess the PCR reads, holding one entry per CDR3 protein. The sample lists roughly 600,000 distinct CDR3 sequences, 40% to 50% occurring once. No antigens are known for them. The study, taken as a whole, reports: TRBV segments more frequent in patients than in controls numbered several and included TRBV5-6, TRBV5-1 and TRBV20-1.

Material: blood. These TCRs come from a girl aged 5 to 17 with multiple sclerosis.

The chain joins TRBV7-9 to TRBJ2-1; D remains ambiguous. The CDR3 has 16 amino acids. The germline gives CDR1 SEHNR, CDR2 FQNEAQ (reference sequence). Trimming pared 6 bases from V and 8 bases from J, leaving 23 bases between. This CDR3 reads CASRELGRPESDEQFF. CDR3 DNA: TGTGCCAGCAGAGAGCTAGGCCGACCAGAAAGCGATGAGCAGTTCTTC.

The sample holds a few counts of this clonotype. The chain joins TRBV5-6 to TRBJ2-4, with D tentatively TRBD1 (6 bases). CDR1 is SGHDT and CDR2 is YYEEEE in the germline V gene. Trimming took off 0 bases at V and 4 bases at J, with 17 bases between the two ends. The CDR3 is 17 amino acids. The CDR3 protein is CASSLAGAGDWKNIQYF. As DNA, the CDR3 is TGTGCCAGCAGCTTGGCCGGGGCAGGGGATTGGAAAAACATTCAGTACTTC.

This clonotype was counted between two and nine times. The chain has TRBV5-6 and TRBJ2-7; D ambiguous. From germline, CDR1 is SGHDT and CDR2 YYEEEE. Trimming took off 2 bases at V and 0 bases at J, with 6 bases between the two ends. The CDR3 totals 13 residues. CDR3 region: CASSLKPSYEQYF. CDR3 in DNA: TGTGCCAGCAGCTTAAAACCCTCCTACGAGCAGTACTTC.

V usage is TRBV9 and J usage is TRBJ2-5; D tentatively fits TRBD1 or TRBD2 (5 bases each). Germline V gene lookup returns CDR1 SGDLS and CDR2 YYNGEE. The CDR3 is 15 amino acids. V was shortened by 3 bases and J by 3 bases, with 15 bases between the two germline ends. The CDR3 spells CASSANSRGEETQYF. The CDR3 bases are TGTGCCAGCAGCGCAAACTCAAGAGGGGAAGAGACCCAGTACTTC.

The sample holds a few counts of this clonotype. V gene TRBV4-1 combines with J gene TRBJ1-4, with TRBD1 matching over 12 bases. The V gene end was trimmed by 1 base and the J gene end by 7 bases; junction bases not matched to a gene: 1. The CDR3 runs 15 residues. CDR1 MGHRA and CDR2 YSYEKL come from the germline V gene. The CDR3 bases are TGCGCCAGCAGCCAAGTGGGACAGGGGGCTGAAAAACTGTTTTTT. Translated, it gives CASSQVGQGAEKLFF.

This clonotype was recorded a few times. This chain connects TRBV20-1 to TRBJ1-2, with D perhaps TRBD1 (5 bases). Trimming took off 2 bases at V and 8 bases at J, with 12 bases between the two ends. This CDR3 has 12 amino acids. The germline V gene has CDR1 DFQATT and CDR2 SNEGSKA (reference sequence). In nucleotides, the CDR3 is TGCAGTGCTAGACCCAGGGAGGGAGGCTACACCTTC. Translation gives CSARPREGGYTF.